This record looks at one T cell receptor beta chain sequence and its context. Sequenced by immunoSEQ multiplex PCR; TCRdb stores in-frame clones only, minus some. The repertoire has about 130,000 clones, more than 85% of them found once; the top ten carry approximately 5.4%. The record originates from a study of T cell responses to AZD1222 COVID-19 vaccine. Per the germline V gene, CDR1 is SQVTM and CDR2 is ANQGSEA. The CDR3 is 14 residues long. The germline V and J ends were trimmed by 4 bases and 6 bases, with 18 bases remaining between them. Source: peripheral blood, taken on day 0 of AZD1222 vaccination. The V gene is TRBV29-1, the J gene TRBJ1-2; D is uncertain. The clonotype originates from an adult in good health. CDR3 DNA sequence: TGCAGCGTTGGAAGGGCAGGCGGAGGTCATGGCTACACCTTC. Its protein product is CSVGRAGGGHGYTF.